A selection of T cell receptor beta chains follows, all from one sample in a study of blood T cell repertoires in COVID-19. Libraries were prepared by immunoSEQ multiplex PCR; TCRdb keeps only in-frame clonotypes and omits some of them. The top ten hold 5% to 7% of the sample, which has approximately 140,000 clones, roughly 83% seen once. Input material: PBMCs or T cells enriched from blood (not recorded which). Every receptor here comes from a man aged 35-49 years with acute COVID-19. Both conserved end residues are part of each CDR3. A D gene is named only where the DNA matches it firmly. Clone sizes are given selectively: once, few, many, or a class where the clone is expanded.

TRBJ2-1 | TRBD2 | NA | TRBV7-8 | TGTGCCAGCAGCCCCCCGACTAGCGGGAGGGGTTACAATGAGCAGTTCTTC | CASSPPTSGRGYNEQFF
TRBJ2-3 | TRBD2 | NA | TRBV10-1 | TGCGCCAGCAACAACGCGGGGGGGCACCGCACAGATACGCAGTATTTT | CASNNAGGHRTDTQYF
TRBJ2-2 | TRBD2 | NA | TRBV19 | TGTGCCAGTAGTATATCGGCACTAGCGGGAGTAAAGATCGGGGAGCTGTTTTTT | CASSISALAGVKIGELFF
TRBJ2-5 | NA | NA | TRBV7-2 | TGTGCCACGGCAGCTAGCGTCCAAGAGACCCAGTACTTC | CATAASVQETQYF
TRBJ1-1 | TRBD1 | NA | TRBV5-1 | TGCGCCAGCAGCTTGGATGGGGCCAGGGGGCGAGGTACTGAAGCTTTCTTT | CASSLDGARGRGTEAFF
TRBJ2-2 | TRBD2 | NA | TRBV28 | TGTGCCAGCAGTGTTTTAGCGGGATTAAACACCGGGGAGCTGTTTTTT | CASSVLAGLNTGELFF
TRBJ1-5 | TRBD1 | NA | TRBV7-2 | TGTGCCAGCAGCTTAGATCAGGGGGCCAGCAATCAGCCCCAGCATTTT | CASSLDQGASNQPQHF
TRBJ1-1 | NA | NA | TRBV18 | TGTGCCAGCTCACCCGGGTTAGCCAGGGATTTAGAAGCTTTCTTT | CASSPGLARDLEAFF
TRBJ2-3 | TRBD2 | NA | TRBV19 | TGTGCCAGTAGTGTAGATAGCGGGAGAAGCACAGATACGCAGTATTTT | CASSVDSGRSTDTQYF
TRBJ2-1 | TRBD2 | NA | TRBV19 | TGTGCCAGTAGGACTAGCGGGTTATACAATGAGCAGTTCTTC | CASRTSGLYNEQFF
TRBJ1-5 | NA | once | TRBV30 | TGTGCCTGGAGTAGGGGTGACCAGCCCCAGCATTTT | CAWSRGDQPQHF
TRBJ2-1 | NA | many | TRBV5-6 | TGTGCCAGCAGCGCTGACTACTACAATGAGCAGTTCTTC | CASSADYYNEQFF
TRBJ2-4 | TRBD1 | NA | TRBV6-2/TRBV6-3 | TGTGCCAGCAGTCCGACAGGGGTGAATATTCAGTACTTC | CASSPTGVNIQYF
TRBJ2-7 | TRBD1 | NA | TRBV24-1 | TGTGCCTCCCCTCCGACAGGGCGCTCCTACGAGCAGTACTTC | CASPPTGRSYEQYF
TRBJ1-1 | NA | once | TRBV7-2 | TGTGCCAGCAGCCCTCAGTTGTCCGCTTTCTTT | CASSPQLSAFF
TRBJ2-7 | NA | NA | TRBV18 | TGTGCCAGCTCACCACCCGCAGGCCCTCCCCGACACTACGAGCAGTACTTC | CASSPPAGPPRHYEQYF
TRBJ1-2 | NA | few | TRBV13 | TGTGCCAGCAGCTTCTCCAGCAGGAGGACTAACTATGGCTACACCTTC | CASSFSSRRTNYGYTF